This TCR beta chain originates from a study of cytomegalovirus exposure and HLA in healthy donors (dated 2017 in TCRdb). About the investigation overall: A later analysis indicated that the 120 or so validation repertoires were generated on the platform also employed for the approximately 700 repertoires of the first cohort. The study aimed to test whether cataloging public T cell receptors could reveal signatures of past pathogen exposure. A separate validation cohort of some 130 different subjects was used in addition to the approximately 670-subject first cohort. The study combined high-throughput TCR immunosequencing, statistical association of individual TCRs with disease status, and machine learning to predict cytomegalovirus infection status. Points the paper makes about the study in general: Most TCR sequences were seen in very few donors, while some public TCRs were found in many individuals. A few of the identified cytomegalovirus-associated TCR beta chains were confirmed in vitro to be specific for cytomegalovirus antigens. A later analysis had no HLA typing for the validation cohort, so co-occurrence there was scored across all 110 or so repertoires. The study gave a list of about 160 TCR beta chains associated with cytomegalovirus. The authors suggested that the approach could potentially be extended to other disease states and immunological phenotypes. Subsequent analysis determined that TCRs grouped into clusters in the first cohort also showed a tendency toward co-occurrence across the 130 or so validation repertoires, and 94% of cluster scores exceeded 0. Cytomegalovirus status was reported to be diagnosed by the classifier with high specificity and sensitivity in both the original and validation cohorts.

Receptor libraries were prepared by the immunoSEQ multiplex PCR assay. Concerning the study's data processing: A statistical classification framework was developed to diagnose cytomegalovirus status using the catalog of TCR beta chain sequences. TCRdb obtained this table from immuneACCESS and retained in-frame rearrangements with V and J assigned. These tables miss some clones; where compared with another copy, unresolved V genes account for less than half of the shortfall, and the remainder is unexplained. From that table come the V and J calls and clone size; the DNA was used to work out D and trimming. This sample holds 260,000 or so clones; about 87% were observed only once. 2.6% of the sample is taken by the ten largest. The V end loses 6 bases and the J end loses 3 bases, and a stretch of 19 bases separates them. From cysteine to phenylalanine, the CDR3 is 16 amino acids long. CDR3 DNA is the only sequence kept; it has 48 bases, read in frame from the first base. The germline V gene (reference sequence) specifies SGHNT as CDR1 and YYREEE as CDR2.

Details on this clone: Its antigen is not yet known. No base quality values were provided; no much bigger clone lies one nucleotide off.

Donors formed part of the validation cohort, which comprised about 130 subjects and was distinct from the first cohort of fewer than 750 subjects. The sequence was obtained from a man aged 18 to 30 in good health and CMV-seronegative. In this chain, TRBV5-4 is recombined with TRBJ2-1; TRBD2 is a possible D gene, resting on 7 matching bases. Sequenced sample: PBMCs. The CDR3 corresponds to CASTWGGLADYNEQFF. Read as DNA, the sequence is TGTGCCAGCACATGGGGGGGCCTAGCGGACTACAATGAGCAGTTCTTC.